The 10 T cell receptor beta chains below were found in one sample sequenced in a study of radiotherapy plus CTLA-4 blockade in lung cancer (dated by TCRdb to between 2017 and 2018). Library construction relied on the immunoSEQ multiplex PCR assay. TCRdb obtained this table from immuneACCESS and retained in-frame rearrangements with V and J assigned. These tables miss some clones; where compared with another copy, unresolved V genes account for less than half of the shortfall, and the remainder is unexplained. This sample is represented by around 82,000 clones; more than 60% of them were singletons. The ten largest clones add up to 22% of the sample. The source was peripheral blood, collected from a patient treated with radiotherapy plus ipilimumab. The receptors stem from a human donor with non-small cell lung cancer whose response to radiotherapy plus ipilimumab could not be evaluated. Some clones in this sample may be carry-over from other donors' samples.

V usage is TRBV15 and J usage is TRBJ2-1; 11 nucleotides line up with TRBD1. J gave up 3 bases and V 2 bases, and 6 bases lay outside the gene matches. There are 17 residues in the CDR3. CDR1 LNHNV and CDR2 YYDKDF come from the germline V gene (reference sequence). The CDR3 spells CATSRPAGTGGYNEQFF. In DNA, the CDR3 is TGTGCCACCAGCAGACCCGCCGGGACAGGGGGCTACAATGAGCAGTTCTTC.

The sample holds one count of this clone. This chain connects TRBV6-1 to TRBJ2-1; 8 nucleotides align to TRBD2. V lost 8 bases to trimming and J lost 8 bases; unmatched junction nucleotides: 11. Germline V gives CDR1 MNHNS, CDR2 SASEGT. This CDR3 comprises 14 residues. CDR3 nucleotides: TGTGCCAGCTCCGGGACTAGTGGTGGCGATGAGCAGTTCTTC. This codes for CASSGTSGGDEQFF.

This chain connects TRBV6-1 to TRBJ1-6; 8 bases agree with TRBD1. The CDR3 totals 14 residues. In germline, CDR1 is MNHNS, CDR2 SASEGT. Trimming at V came to 6 bases and at J to 2 bases, leaving 0 bases not matched to a gene. This CDR3 reads CASRGQAYNSPLHF. The DNA of the CDR3 is TGTGCCAGCAGGGGACAGGCCTATAATTCACCCCTCCACTTT.

The V and J genes are TRBV7-8 and TRBJ1-1, with D unresolved. CDR3 size: 13 residues. Germline lookup yields CDR1 SGHVS and CDR2 FQNEAQ. The V end lost 2 bases, the J end lost 0 bases, and 4 bases lay between the germline ends. The DNA of the CDR3 is TGTGCCAGCAGCTTACAGGTGAACACTGAAGCTTTCTTT. As protein: CASSLQVNTEAFF.

The chain carries TRBV30 and TRBJ1-1; no definite D call. Germline V gene lookup returns CDR1 GTSNPN and CDR2 SVGIG (reference sequence). V lost 1 base and J lost 1, with 7 bases in between. The CDR3 has 13 residues. In DNA form, the CDR3 reads TGTGCCTGGAGTGCGGGAGGGAACACTGAAGCTTTCTTT. This sequence encodes CAWSAGGNTEAFF.

The chain recombines TRBV28 with TRBJ2-6, with D possibly being TRBD2 (6 bases). CDR1 MDHEN and CDR2 SYDVKM come from the germline V gene. Trimming took 9 bases from V and 0 from J, leaving 21 bases between them. The CDR3 contains 18 residues. The chain's CDR3 is CASLNGGFHHSGANVLTF. The CDR3 DNA reads as TGTGCCAGTTTAAACGGGGGTTTCCACCACTCTGGGGCCAACGTCCTGACTTTC.

The chain joins TRBV9 to TRBJ1-2; 9 positions agree with TRBD1. CDR1 and CDR2 (germline): SGDLS, YYNGEE. This CDR3 has 13 residues. V shed 4 bases, J shed 8 bases, and the junction held 6 bases outside the gene matches. This CDR3 reads CASSLGQGSGYTF. Written as DNA, the CDR3 is TGTGCCAGCAGCTTAGGACAGGGGAGCGGCTACACCTTC.

This rearrangement joins TRBV5-1 to TRBJ2-3; no reliable D call. The CDR3 runs 13 residues. The germline gives CDR1 SGHRS, CDR2 YFSETQ. V was clipped by 5 bases and J by 3 bases, with 10 bases between them. The CDR3 sequence is CASSLISTDTQYF. The DNA for the CDR3 is TGCGCCAGCAGTTTGATCTCGACAGATACGCAGTATTTT.

The chain recombines TRBV5-1 with TRBJ1-1; tentative D call: TRBD1 (5 bases). This CDR3 has 15 residues. Germline CDR1 SGHRS, CDR2 YFSETQ. Trimming removed 4 bases at V and 5 bases at J, with 18 bases between. CDR3 region: CASSPTLGGRTEAFF. The CDR3 bases are TGCGCCAGCAGCCCGACCTTGGGGGGGAGGACTGAAGCTTTCTTT.

The rearrangement uses TRBV7-3 and TRBJ1-5; 9 positions agree with TRBD1. The germline CDR1 and CDR2 sequences are SGHTA and FQGTGA. This CDR3 contains 16 residues. The junction had 10 bases not matched to a gene; V was cut back by 8 bases and J by 2 bases. In DNA form, the CDR3 reads TGTGCCAGCCCGAACCGGGACAGGGAAGGCAATCAGCCCCAGCATTTT. Encoded protein: CASPNRDREGNQPQHF.